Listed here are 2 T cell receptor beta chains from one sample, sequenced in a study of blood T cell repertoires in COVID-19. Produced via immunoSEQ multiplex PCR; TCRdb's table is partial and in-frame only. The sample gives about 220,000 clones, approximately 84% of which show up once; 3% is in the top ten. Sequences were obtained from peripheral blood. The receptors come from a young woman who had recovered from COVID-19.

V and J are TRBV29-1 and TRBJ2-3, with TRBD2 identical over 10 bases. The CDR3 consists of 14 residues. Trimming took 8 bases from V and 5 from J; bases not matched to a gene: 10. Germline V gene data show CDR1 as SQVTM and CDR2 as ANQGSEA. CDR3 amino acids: CSPSLAGDGDTQYF. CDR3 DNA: TGCAGCCCCTCCCTAGCGGGAGATGGAGATACGCAGTATTTT.

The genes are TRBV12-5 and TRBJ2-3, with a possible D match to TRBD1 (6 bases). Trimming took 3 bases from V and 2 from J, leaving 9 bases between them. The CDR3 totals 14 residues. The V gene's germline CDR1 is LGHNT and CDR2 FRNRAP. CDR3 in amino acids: CASGLNRATDTQYF. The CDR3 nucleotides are TGTGCTAGTGGTTTAAACAGGGCCACAGATACGCAGTATTTT.